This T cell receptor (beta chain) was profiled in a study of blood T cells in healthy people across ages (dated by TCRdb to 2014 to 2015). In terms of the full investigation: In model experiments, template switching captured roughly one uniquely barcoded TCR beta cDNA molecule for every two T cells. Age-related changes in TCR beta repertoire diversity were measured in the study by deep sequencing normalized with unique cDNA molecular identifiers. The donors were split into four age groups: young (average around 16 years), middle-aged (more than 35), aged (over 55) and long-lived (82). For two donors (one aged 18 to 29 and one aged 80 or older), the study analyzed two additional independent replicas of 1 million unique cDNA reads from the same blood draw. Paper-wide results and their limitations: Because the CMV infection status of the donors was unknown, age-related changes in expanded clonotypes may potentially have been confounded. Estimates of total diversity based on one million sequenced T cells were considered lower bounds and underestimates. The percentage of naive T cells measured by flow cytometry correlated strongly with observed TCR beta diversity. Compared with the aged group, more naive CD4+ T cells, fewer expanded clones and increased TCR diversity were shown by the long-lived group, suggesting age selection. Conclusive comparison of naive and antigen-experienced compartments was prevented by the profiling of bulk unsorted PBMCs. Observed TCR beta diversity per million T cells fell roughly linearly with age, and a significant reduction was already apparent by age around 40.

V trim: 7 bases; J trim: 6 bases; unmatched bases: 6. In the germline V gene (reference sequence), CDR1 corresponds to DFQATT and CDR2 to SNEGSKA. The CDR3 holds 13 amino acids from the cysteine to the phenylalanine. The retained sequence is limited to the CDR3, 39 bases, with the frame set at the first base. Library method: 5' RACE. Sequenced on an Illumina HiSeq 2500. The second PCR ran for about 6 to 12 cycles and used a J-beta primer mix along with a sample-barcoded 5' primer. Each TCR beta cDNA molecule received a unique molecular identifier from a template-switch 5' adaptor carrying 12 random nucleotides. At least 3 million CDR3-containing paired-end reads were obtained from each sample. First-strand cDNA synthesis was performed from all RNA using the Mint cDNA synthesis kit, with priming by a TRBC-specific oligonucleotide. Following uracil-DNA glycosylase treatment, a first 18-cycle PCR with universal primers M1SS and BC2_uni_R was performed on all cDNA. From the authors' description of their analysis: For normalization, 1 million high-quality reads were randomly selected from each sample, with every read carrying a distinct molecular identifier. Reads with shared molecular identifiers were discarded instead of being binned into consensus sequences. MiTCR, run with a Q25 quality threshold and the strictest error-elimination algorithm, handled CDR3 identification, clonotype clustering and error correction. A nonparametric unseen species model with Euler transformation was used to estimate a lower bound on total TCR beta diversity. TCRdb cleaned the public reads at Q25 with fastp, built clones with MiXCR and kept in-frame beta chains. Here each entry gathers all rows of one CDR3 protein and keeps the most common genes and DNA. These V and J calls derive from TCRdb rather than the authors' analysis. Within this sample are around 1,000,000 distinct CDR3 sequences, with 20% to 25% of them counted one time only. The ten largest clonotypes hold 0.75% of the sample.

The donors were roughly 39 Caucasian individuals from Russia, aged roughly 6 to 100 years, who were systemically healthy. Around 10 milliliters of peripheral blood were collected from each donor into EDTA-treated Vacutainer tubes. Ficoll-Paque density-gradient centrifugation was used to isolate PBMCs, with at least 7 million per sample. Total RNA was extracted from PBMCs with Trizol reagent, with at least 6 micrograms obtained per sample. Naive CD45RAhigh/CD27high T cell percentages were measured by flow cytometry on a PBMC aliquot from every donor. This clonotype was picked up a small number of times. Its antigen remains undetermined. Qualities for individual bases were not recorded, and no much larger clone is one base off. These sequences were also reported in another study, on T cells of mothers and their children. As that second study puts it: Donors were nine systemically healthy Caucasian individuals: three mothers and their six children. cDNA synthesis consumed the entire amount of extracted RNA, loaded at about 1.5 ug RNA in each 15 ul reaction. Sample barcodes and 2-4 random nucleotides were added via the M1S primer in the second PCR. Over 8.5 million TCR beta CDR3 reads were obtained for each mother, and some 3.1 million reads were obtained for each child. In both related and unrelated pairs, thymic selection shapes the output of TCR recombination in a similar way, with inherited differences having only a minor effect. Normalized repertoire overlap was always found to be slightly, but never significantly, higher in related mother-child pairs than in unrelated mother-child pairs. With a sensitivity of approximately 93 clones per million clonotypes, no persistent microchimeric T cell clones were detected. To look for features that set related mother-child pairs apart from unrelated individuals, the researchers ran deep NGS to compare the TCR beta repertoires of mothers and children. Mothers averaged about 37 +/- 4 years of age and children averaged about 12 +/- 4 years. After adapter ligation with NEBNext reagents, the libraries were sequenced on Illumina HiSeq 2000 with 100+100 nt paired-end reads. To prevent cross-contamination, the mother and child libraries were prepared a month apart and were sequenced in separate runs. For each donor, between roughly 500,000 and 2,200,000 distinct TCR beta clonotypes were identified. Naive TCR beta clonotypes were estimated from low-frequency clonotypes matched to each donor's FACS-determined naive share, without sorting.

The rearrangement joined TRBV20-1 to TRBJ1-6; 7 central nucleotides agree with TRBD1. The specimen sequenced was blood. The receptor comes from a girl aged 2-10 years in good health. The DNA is TGCAGTGGGCAGGGGGTGGGTAATTCACCCCTCCACTTT. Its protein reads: CSGQGVGNSPLHF.